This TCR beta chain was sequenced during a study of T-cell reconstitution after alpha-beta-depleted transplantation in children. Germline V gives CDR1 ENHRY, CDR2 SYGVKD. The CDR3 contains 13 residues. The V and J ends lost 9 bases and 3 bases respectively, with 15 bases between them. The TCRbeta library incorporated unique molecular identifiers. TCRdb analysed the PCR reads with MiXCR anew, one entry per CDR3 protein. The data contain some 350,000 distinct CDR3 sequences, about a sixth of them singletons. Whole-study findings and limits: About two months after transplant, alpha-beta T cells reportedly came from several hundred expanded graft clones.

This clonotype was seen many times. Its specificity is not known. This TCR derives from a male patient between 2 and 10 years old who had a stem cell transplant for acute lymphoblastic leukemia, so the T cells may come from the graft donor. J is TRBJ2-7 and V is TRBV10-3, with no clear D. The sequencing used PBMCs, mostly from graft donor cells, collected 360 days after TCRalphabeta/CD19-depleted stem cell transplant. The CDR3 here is CAMATRPGYEQYF. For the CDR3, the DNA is TGTGCCATGGCCACCCGTCCAGGCTACGAGCAGTACTTC.